A single sample gave rise to the 7 T cell receptor beta chains below, sequenced in a study of CXCR3-negative and CXCR3-positive naive CD8 T cells. The study, taken as a whole, reports: More hydrophobic TRB CDR3s were found in CXCR3-positive naive cells than in CXCR3-negative naive cells.

No antigen is known for these receptors. Researchers prepared the TRB cDNA libraries using 5' RACE with UMI labels. TCRdb reworked the 5' RACE reads into one entry per CDR3 protein, no DNA. In all, the sample yields approximately 96,000 distinct CDR3 sequences. The specimen was naive CXCR3+ CD8+ T cells from blood. Subset denoted: CD45RO-CCR7+CD27+CD95- naive CD8+ T cells expressing CXCR3 (TNR3+). Receptors were obtained from a human donor in good health. Some clones in this sample may be carry-over from other donors' samples.

The chain couples TRBV7-6 to TRBJ1-5. The CDR3 is 13 residues long. Looked up from germline, CDR1 is SGHVS and CDR2 is FNYEAQ. The chain's CDR3 is CASSSSGNQPQHF.

The chain employs TRBV7-9 and TRBJ2-1. This CDR3 contains 12 residues. Germline-derived CDR1 and CDR2 are SEHNR and FQNEAQ (reference sequence). CDR3 amino acids: CASSLEVEEQFF.

CDR3 loop: CASSLGGVNQPQHF. The chain links TRBV12-3 or TRBV12-4 to TRBJ1-5; TCRdb indicates TRBD1, and absent DNA this call remains unverified. The CDR3 spans 14 residues.

The V and J genes are TRBV30 and TRBJ1-6; TCRdb's assignment of TRBD1 cannot be checked, as there is no DNA. CDR1 GTSNPN and CDR2 SVGIG come from the germline V gene (reference sequence). CDR3 length: 15 amino acids. The CDR3 spells CAWSVGRGNNSPLHF.

The CDR3 reads CSVADSGVNGYTF. The V gene is TRBV29-1, the J gene TRBJ1-2; TCRdb calls TRBD1, which cannot be checked without DNA. This CDR3 is 13 amino acids long. Germline lookup yields CDR1 SQVTM and CDR2 ANQGSEA.

This clonotype is identified as medium-sized from frequency. The chain links TRBV9 to TRBJ2-3. In germline, CDR1 is SGDLS, CDR2 YYNGEE. CDR3 size: 13 residues. CDR3 sequence reads: CASSVAGLDTQYF.

The rearrangement joins TRBV7-2 to TRBJ1-2. There are 16 residues in the CDR3. CDR1 is SGHTA, CDR2 FQGNSA, per germline. The CDR3 loop reads CASSPPRGETNYGYTF.